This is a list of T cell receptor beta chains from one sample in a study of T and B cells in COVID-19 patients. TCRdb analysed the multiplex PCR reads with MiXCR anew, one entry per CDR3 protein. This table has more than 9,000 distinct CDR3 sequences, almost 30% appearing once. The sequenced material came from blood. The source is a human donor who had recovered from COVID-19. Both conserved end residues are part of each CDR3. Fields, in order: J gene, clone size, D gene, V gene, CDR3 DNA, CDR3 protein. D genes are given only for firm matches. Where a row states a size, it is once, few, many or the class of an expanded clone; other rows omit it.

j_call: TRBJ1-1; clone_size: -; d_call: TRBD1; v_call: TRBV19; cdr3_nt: TGTGCCAGTAGTATCGACAGGGGGAACACTGAAGCTTTCTTT; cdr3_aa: CASSIDRGNTEAFF
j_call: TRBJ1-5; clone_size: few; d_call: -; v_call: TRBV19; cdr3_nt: TGTGCCAGTAGTATAGATCGGGATAATAGTCAGCCCCAGCATTTT; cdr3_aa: CASSIDRDNSQPQHF
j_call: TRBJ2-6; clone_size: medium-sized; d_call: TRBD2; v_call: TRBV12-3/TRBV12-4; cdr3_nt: TGTGCCAGCACCCCTCCGAGGACTAGCCCTTCTGGGGCCAACGTCCTGACTTTC; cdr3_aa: CASTPPRTSPSGANVLTF
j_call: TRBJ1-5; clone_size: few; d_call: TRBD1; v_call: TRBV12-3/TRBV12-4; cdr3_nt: TGTGCCAGCAGTTCCACAGGGGATTTT; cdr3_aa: CASSSTGDF
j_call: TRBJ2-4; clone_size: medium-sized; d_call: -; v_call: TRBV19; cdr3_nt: TGTGCCAGTAGTATGCGGGGCCGGTACATTCAGTACTTC; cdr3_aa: CASSMRGRYIQYF
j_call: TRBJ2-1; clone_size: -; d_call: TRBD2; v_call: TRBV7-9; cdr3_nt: TGTGCCAGCAGGGGACTAGCGGGAGAAGATGAGCAGTTCTTC; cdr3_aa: CASRGLAGEDEQFF
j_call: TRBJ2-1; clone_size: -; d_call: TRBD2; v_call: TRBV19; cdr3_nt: TGTGCCAGCCGTAGAGGGGCGGGAGCCAACAATGAGCAGTTCTTC; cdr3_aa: CASRRGAGANNEQFF
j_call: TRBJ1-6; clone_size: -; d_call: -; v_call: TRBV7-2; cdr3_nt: TGTGCCAGCAGCCGGGGGCGCGGTTCACCCCTCCACTTT; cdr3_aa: CASSRGRGSPLHF
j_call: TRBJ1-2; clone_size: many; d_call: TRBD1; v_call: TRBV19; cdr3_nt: TGTGCCAGTAGGGTTCCTTCGACAGGGAACTATGGCTACACCTTC; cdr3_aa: CASRVPSTGNYGYTF
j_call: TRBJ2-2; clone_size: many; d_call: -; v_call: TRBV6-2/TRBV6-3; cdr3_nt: TGTGCCAGTTCGGGGGCGGAATACACCGGGGAGCTGTTTTTT; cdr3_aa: CASSGAEYTGELFF
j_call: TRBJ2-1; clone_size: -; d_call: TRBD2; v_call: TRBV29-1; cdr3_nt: TGCAGCGGAGGACTAGCGGGAGTCAGGCCAGGCAATGAGCAGTTCTTC; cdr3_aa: CSGGLAGVRPGNEQFF
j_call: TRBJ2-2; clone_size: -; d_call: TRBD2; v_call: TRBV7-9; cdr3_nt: TGTGCCAGCAACGAAGCGGGAGGGACCGGGGAGCTGTTTTTT; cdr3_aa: CASNEAGGTGELFF
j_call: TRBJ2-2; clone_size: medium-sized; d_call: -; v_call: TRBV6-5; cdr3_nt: TGTGCCAGCAGTTCTAGCTCCGGGGAGCTGTTTTTT; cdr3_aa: CASSSSSGELFF
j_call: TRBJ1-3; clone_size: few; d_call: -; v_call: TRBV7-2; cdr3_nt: TGTGCCAGCACCGCCCTTGGAAACACCATATATTTT; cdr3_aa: CASTALGNTIYF
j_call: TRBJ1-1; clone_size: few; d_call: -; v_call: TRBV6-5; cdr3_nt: TGTGCCAGCAGTTACTCGTGGGGGATCGGTACTGAAGCTTTCTTT; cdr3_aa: CASSYSWGIGTEAFF
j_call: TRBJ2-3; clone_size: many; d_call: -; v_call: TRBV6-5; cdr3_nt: TGTGCCAGCAGCCGTGGTCGGGTACCTAGCACAGATACGCAGTATTTT; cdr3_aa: CASSRGRVPSTDTQYF
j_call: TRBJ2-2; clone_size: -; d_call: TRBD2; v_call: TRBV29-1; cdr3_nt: TGCAGCGTTCAAGCGGGAGGATTCGGGGAGCTGTTTTTT; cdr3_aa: CSVQAGGFGELFF
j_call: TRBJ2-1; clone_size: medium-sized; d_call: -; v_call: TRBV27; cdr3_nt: TGTGCCAGCAGTTTTCCAGCGGCCCGTAAGCAGTTCTTC; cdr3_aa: CASSFPAARKQFF
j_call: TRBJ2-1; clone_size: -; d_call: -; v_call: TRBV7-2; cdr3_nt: TGTGCCAGCAGCTTAGATAGGGGGACCTACAATGAGCAGTTCTTC; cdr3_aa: CASSLDRGTYNEQFF
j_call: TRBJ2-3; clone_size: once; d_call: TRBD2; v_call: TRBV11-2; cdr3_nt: TGCGCCAGCAGCCTGACTAGCGCCGACACAGATACGCAGTATTTT; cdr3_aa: CASSLTSADTDTQYF
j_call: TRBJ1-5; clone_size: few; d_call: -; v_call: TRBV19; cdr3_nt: TGTGCCAGTGCTCGGGATAGCAATCAGCCCCAGCATTTT; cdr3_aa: CASARDSNQPQHF
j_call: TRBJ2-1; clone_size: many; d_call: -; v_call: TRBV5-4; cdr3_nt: TGTGCCAGCAGCTGGGTGGGCGGTGAGCAGTTCTTC; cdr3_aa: CASSWVGGEQFF
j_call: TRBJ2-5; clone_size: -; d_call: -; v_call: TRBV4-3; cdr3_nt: TGCGCCAGCAGCCAAGATAAGGAGGAGACCCAGTACTTC; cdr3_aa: CASSQDKEETQYF
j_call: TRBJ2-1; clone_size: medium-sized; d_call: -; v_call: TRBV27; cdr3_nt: TGTGCCAGCAGTTTGACGGCCGACAATGAGCAGTTCTTC; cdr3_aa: CASSLTADNEQFF
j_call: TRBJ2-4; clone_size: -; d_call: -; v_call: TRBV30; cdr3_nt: TGTGCCTGGTCTGGGACGGTTCTCAAAAACATTCAGTACTTC; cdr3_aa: CAWSGTVLKNIQYF
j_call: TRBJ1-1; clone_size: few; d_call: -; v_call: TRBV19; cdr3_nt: TGTGCCAGTACCCCAGACCCCTGGCCGAACACTGAAGCTTTCTTT; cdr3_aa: CASTPDPWPNTEAFF
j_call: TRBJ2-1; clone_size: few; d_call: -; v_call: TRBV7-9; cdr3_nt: TGTGCCAGCAGCGTAACCGGGACGGGCAATGAGCAGTTCTTC; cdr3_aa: CASSVTGTGNEQFF
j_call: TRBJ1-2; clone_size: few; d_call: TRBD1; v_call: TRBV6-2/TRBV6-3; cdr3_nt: TGTGCCAGCAGTTACGGCACAGGGGGAGGCTACACCTTC; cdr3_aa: CASSYGTGGGYTF
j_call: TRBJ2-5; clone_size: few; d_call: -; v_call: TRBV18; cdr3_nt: TGTGCCAGCTCAGCAGGGTCCCAAGAGACCCAGTACTTC; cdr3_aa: CASSAGSQETQYF
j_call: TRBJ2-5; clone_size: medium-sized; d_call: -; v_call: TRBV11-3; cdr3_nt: TGTGCCAGCAGTTCCCGTAGGCCTTCCCAAGAGACCCAGTACTTC; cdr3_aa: CASSSRRPSQETQYF
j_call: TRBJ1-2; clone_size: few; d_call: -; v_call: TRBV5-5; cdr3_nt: TGTGCCAGCACCCTGGACGGGGATTATGGCTACACCTTC; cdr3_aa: CASTLDGDYGYTF
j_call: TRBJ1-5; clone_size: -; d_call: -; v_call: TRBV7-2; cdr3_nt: TGTGCAAGCAGCTTGTGGCATCAGGTGAGGAATCAGCCCCAGCATTTT; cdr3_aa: CASSLWHQVRNQPQHF
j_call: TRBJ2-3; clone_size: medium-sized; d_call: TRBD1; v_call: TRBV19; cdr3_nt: TGTGCCAGTAGGTCCAGGGGGACCACAGATACGCAGTATTTT; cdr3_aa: CASRSRGTTDTQYF
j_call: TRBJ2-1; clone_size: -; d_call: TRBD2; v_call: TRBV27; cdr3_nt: TGTGCCAGCAGTGCACAACTAGCGGGAGGTGAGCAGTTCTTC; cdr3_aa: CASSAQLAGGEQFF
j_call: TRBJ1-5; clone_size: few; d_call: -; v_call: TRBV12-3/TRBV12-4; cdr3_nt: TGTGCCAGCACGCGGAACAATCAGCCCCAGCATTTT; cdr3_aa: CASTRNNQPQHF
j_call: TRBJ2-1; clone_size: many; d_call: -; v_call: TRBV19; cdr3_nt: TGTGCCAGTAGTATAGATCTAAGTATTGAGCAGTTCTTC; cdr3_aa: CASSIDLSIEQFF
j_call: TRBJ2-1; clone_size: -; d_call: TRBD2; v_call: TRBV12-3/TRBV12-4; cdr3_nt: TGTGCCAGCAAACCTAGCGGGAGACGGTACAATGAGCAGTTCTTC; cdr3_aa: CASKPSGRRYNEQFF
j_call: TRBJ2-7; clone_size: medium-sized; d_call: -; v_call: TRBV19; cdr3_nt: TGTGCCAGTAGTATAGCGAGCGAGCAGTACTTC; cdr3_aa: CASSIASEQYF
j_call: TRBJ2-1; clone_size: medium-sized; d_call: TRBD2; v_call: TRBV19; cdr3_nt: TGTGCCAGTAGTAGAGGACTAGCAACCTCTTACAATGAGCAGTTCTTC; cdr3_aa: CASSRGLATSYNEQFF
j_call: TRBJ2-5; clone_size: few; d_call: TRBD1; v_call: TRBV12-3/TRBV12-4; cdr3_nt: TGTGCCAGCAGTTTAACACAGGGGAGAGAGACCCAGTACTTC; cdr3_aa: CASSLTQGRETQYF
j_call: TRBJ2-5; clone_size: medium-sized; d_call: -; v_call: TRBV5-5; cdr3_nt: TGTGCCAGCAGCTTGGGGGTCAGCAAGGAGACCCAGTACTTC; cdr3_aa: CASSLGVSKETQYF
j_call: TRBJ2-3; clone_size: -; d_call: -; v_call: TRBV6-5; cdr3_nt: TGTGCCAGCAGCCGTAATGGGGCCTACACAGATACGCAGTATTTT; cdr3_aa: CASSRNGAYTDTQYF
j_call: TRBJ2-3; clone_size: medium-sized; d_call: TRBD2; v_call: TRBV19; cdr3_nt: TGTGCCAGTAGTATAGAGGTTAGCGGGAGTTATCCGCAGTATTTT; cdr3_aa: CASSIEVSGSYPQYF
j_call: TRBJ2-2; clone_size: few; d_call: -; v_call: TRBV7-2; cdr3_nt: TGTGCCAGCAGCGCTAGGAGGGGCGGGGAGCTGTTTTTT; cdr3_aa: CASSARRGGELFF
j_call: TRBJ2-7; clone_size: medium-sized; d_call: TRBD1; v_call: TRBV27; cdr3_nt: TGTGCCAGCAGGCCGACCGGGACAGCCTACGAGCAGTACTTC; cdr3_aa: CASRPTGTAYEQYF
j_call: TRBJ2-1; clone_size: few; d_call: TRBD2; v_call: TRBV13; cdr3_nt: TGTGCCAGCAGAACCTTCCGACTAGCGGGAGGACCGAGCTCCTACAATGAGCAGTTCTTC; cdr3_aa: CASRTFRLAGGPSSYNEQFF
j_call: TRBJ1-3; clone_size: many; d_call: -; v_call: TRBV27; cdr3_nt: TGTGCCAGCAGTTTTGGGGGAACTGGAAACACCATATATTTT; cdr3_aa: CASSFGGTGNTIYF
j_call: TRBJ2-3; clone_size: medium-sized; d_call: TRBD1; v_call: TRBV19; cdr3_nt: TGTGCCAGTAGTACCCGGGACAGAGCTATTACAGATACGCAGTATTTT; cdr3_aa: CASSTRDRAITDTQYF
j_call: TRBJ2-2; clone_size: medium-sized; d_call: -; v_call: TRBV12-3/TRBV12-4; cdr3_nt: TGTGCCAGCAGTGTGGGACTGCACACCGGGGAGCTGTTTTTT; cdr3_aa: CASSVGLHTGELFF
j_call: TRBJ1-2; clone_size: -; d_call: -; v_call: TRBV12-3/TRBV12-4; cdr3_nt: TGTGCCAGCAGGTACAGTAACTATGGCTACACCTTC; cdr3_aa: CASRYSNYGYTF
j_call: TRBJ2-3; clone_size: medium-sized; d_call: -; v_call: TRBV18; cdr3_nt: TGTGCCAGCTCCCGGGCCTTATCTTTCACAGATACGCAGTATTTT; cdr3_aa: CASSRALSFTDTQYF
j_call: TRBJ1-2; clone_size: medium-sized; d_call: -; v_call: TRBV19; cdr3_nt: TGTGCCTGTCAAGGAGGGATCTCCTATGGCTACACCTTC; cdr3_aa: CACQGGISYGYTF
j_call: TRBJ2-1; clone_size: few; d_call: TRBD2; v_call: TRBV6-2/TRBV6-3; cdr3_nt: TGTGCCTACAGCGGGAGAAGGGGTGGGGAGCAGTTCTTC; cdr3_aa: CAYSGRRGGEQFF
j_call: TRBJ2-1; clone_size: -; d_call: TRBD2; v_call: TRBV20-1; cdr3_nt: TGCAGTGCTAGACTAGCGGGAAGCTCCTACAATGAGCAGTTCTTC; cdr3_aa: CSARLAGSSYNEQFF
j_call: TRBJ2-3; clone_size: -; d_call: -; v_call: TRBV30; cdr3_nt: TGTGCCGGGACCCTGGGACTGCGCATGGGAACTGATACGCAGTATTTT; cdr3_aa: CAGTLGLRMGTDTQYF